Each of the 3 T cell receptor beta chains below was sequenced from the same sample in a study of T cells in Graves' hyperthyroidism and ophthalmopathy. The TCR beta CDR3 regions underwent amplification using RNA transcripts as the source. When the TCR CDR3 underwent first-round RT-PCR, the HTBI primer set was used. TCRdb reprocessed the multiplex PCR reads with MiXCR, giving one entry per CDR3 protein. The sample carries hundreds of thousands of distinct CDR3 sequences, roughly 40% recorded once. Sequences were obtained from blood. These receptors were obtained from a man between 18 and 35 years old with Graves' hyperthyroidism.

At least ten counts were recorded for this clonotype. This sequence joins TRBV7-3 and TRBJ1-1, with D unresolved. The germline gives CDR1 SGHTA, CDR2 FQGTGA. The CDR3 runs to 13 residues. Trimming shortened V by 5 bases and J by 1 base, and 8 bases separated the two germline ends. CDR3 bases: TGTGCCAGCAGCACCGATCCGAACACTGAAGCTTTCTTT. Translating it yields CASSTDPNTEAFF.

This clonotype was found a few times. The rearrangement uses TRBV4-1 and TRBJ1-4, with D possibly TRBD1 on 5 matching bases. The CDR3 runs to 13 residues. V was trimmed by 6 bases and J by 0 bases, leaving 5 bases between them. The germline gives CDR1 MGHRA, CDR2 YSYEKL. For the CDR3, the DNA is TGCGCCAGCAGAGGGGCAACTAATGAAAAACTGTTTTTT. It codes for CASRGATNEKLFF.

In this sample, this clonotype turned up many times. This sequence joins TRBV7-8 and TRBJ1-1; TRBD1 matches 9 bases. Trimming took 5 bases from V and 7 from J; bases not matched to a gene: 5. CDR3 size: 13 residues. Per germline, CDR1 SGHVS and CDR2 FQNEAQ. The chain's CDR3 is CASSTGQGFEAFF. The CDR3 nucleotides read TGTGCCAGCAGCACGGGACAGGGTTTTGAAGCTTTCTTT. The complete variable domain, with remaining parts taken from reference TRBV7-8 and TRBJ1-1, reads GAGVSQSPRYKVAKRGQDVALRCDPISGHVSLFWYQQALGQGPEFLTYFQNEAQLDKSGLPSDRFFAERPEGSVSTLKIQRTQQEDSAVYLCASSTGQGFEAFFGQGTRLTVV.